This record concerns one T cell receptor (beta chain) sequence. Deletions cut 4 bases from V and 5 bases from J, with 16 bases between. The CDR3 consists of 15 residues. Per the germline V gene, CDR1 is SGDLS and CDR2 is YYNGEE. The data originate from a study of cytomegalovirus exposure and HLA in healthy donors. Assay used: immunoSEQ multiplex PCR; TCRdb lists only in-frame clones, some missing. Among approximately 49,000 clones listed, about 90% were seen once. The receptor was isolated from a man between 18 and 35 years old in good health and CMV-seronegative. The sequencing input was PBMCs. The chain joins TRBV9 to TRBJ1-3; no firm D call. The CDR3 reads CASSLDTGYRNTIYF. Written as DNA, the CDR3 is TGTGCCAGCAGCCTGGATACGGGGTATCGAAACACCATATATTTT.